This T cell receptor beta chain came from a study of blood T cells in healthy people across ages. Study outcomes and limitations: More naive CD4+ cells and higher diversity marked long-lived donors relative to aged donors. Conclusively comparing naive with antigen-experienced cells was impossible with unsorted PBMCs. There was a strong correlation between TCR beta diversity and naive T cell percentage.

It was with a sample-barcoded 5' primer and a J-beta primer mix that a second PCR of roughly 6 to 11 cycles was run. The template-switch adaptor was a 5' adaptor with 12 random nucleotides. It tagged each cDNA molecule. TCRdb ran MiXCR on the 5' RACE reads and lists one entry per CDR3 protein. The table has roughly 680,000 distinct CDR3 sequences, over 40% seen once; the top ten hold roughly 13%. Trimming left V 1 base short and J 4 bases short, with 10 bases between. Germline V gene sequence: CDR1 SGHTA, CDR2 FQGNSA. CDR3 length equals 14 residues. Many counts were recorded for this clonotype. Its cognate antigen is unknown.

The chain joins TRBV7-2 to TRBJ1-1; weak D call: TRBD1 (5 bases). Sequenced: blood. The TCR was taken from a woman of 80 years or more in good health. The CDR3 DNA reads as TGTGCCAGCAGCTTAGGGGGCGCGGTCACTGAAGCTTTCTTT. The encoded protein is CASSLGGAVTEAFF. Full variable domain (missing parts from reference TRBV7-2 and TRBJ1-1): GAGVSQSPSNKVTEKGKDVELRCDPISGHTALYWYRQSLGQGLEFLIYFQGNSAPDKSGLPSDRFSAERTGGSVSTLTIQRTQQEDSAVYLCASSLGGAVTEAFFGQGTRLTVV.